This is a list of T cell receptor beta chains from one sample in a study of T-cell reconstitution after alpha-beta-depleted transplantation in children. TCRdb ran MiXCR on the PCR reads and lists one entry per CDR3 protein. The data show 200,000 to 250,000 distinct CDR3 sequences, with around 9.9% seen just once and over 25% held by the top ten. Source: PBMCs, taken before TCRalphabeta/CD19-depleted stem cell transplant. The receptors were sampled from a child less than two years old with acute myeloid leukemia, due to receive a stem cell transplant. Each CDR3 is given with its conserved first and last residue. The order of the fields is D gene, clone size, J gene, V gene, CDR3 protein, CDR3 DNA. A D gene is named only where the DNA matches it firmly. The size of a clone is reported for some rows only, either as once, few or many, or as a class for expanded clones.

d_gene: TRBD2
abundance: many
j_gene: TRBJ2-5
v_gene: TRBV11-2
CDR3aa: CASSLVRAGYWETQYF
CDR3nt: TGTGCCAGCAGCTTAGTTCGAGCGGGATATTGGGAGACCCAGTACTTC

d_gene: .
abundance: many
j_gene: TRBJ2-6
v_gene: TRBV20-1
CDR3aa: CSAIKSSGANVLTF
CDR3nt: TGCAGTGCTATTAAAAGCTCTGGGGCCAACGTCCTGACTTTC

d_gene: TRBD2
abundance: .
j_gene: TRBJ2-5
v_gene: TRBV7-9
CDR3aa: CASSFRGEQETQYF
CDR3nt: TGTGCCAGCAGCTTCCGGGGGGAGCAAGAGACCCAGTACTTC

d_gene: .
abundance: many
j_gene: TRBJ2-1
v_gene: TRBV12-5
CDR3aa: CASGRGGEQFF
CDR3nt: TGTGCTAGTGGGAGGGGGGGTGAGCAGTTCTTC

d_gene: .
abundance: many
j_gene: TRBJ1-1
v_gene: TRBV6-2/TRBV6-3
CDR3aa: CASSYRGGGEAFF
CDR3nt: TGTGCCAGCAGTTACCGGGGAGGAGGTGAAGCTTTCTTT

d_gene: .
abundance: .
j_gene: TRBJ2-1
v_gene: TRBV7-6
CDR3aa: CASNKSPYSYNEQFF
CDR3nt: TGTGCCAGCAACAAATCCCCCTACTCCTACAATGAGCAGTTCTTC

d_gene: .
abundance: many
j_gene: TRBJ2-7
v_gene: TRBV20-1
CDR3aa: CSARGGSVLYEQYF
CDR3nt: TGCAGTGCTAGAGGGGGTAGCGTACTCTACGAGCAGTACTTC

d_gene: .
abundance: many
j_gene: TRBJ1-5
v_gene: TRBV12-3/TRBV12-4
CDR3aa: CASSSPENQPQHF
CDR3nt: TGTGCCAGCAGCTCACCAGAGAATCAGCCCCAGCATTTT

d_gene: TRBD1
abundance: many
j_gene: TRBJ2-7
v_gene: TRBV28
CDR3aa: CASSYGQGGDEQYF
CDR3nt: TGTGCCAGCAGTTACGGACAGGGGGGTGACGAGCAGTACTTC

d_gene: TRBD1
abundance: many
j_gene: TRBJ1-4
v_gene: TRBV7-9
CDR3aa: CASSVGQGGFEKLFF
CDR3nt: TGTGCCAGCAGCGTGGGACAGGGAGGATTTGAAAAACTGTTTTTT

d_gene: TRBD2
abundance: .
j_gene: TRBJ2-3
v_gene: TRBV10-3
CDR3aa: CAISVGGGSTDTQYF
CDR3nt: TGTGCCATCAGTGTTGGGGGGGGGAGCACAGATACGCAGTATTTT

d_gene: .
abundance: .
j_gene: TRBJ2-7
v_gene: TRBV20-1
CDR3aa: CSGGEAAGRSYEQYF
CDR3nt: TGCAGCGGGGGCGAGGCAGCGGGCCGCTCCTACGAGCAGTACTTC

d_gene: TRBD2
abundance: many
j_gene: TRBJ2-1
v_gene: TRBV7-9
CDR3aa: CASIVWTSGYNEQFF
CDR3nt: TGTGCCAGCATAGTCTGGACTAGCGGATACAATGAGCAGTTCTTC

d_gene: .
abundance: many
j_gene: TRBJ1-5
v_gene: TRBV7-8
CDR3aa: CASSLMGGVNQPQHF
CDR3nt: TGTGCCAGCAGCTTAATGGGGGGGGTCAATCAGCCCCAGCATTTT

d_gene: TRBD1
abundance: many
j_gene: TRBJ2-7
v_gene: TRBV28
CDR3aa: CASSSEDRGEQYF
CDR3nt: TGTGCCAGCAGTTCGGAGGACAGGGGCGAGCAGTACTTC

d_gene: .
abundance: many
j_gene: TRBJ2-7
v_gene: TRBV20-1
CDR3aa: CSARVHSSYEQYF
CDR3nt: TGCAGTGCTAGAGTACACAGCTCCTACGAGCAGTACTTC

d_gene: .
abundance: many
j_gene: TRBJ1-5
v_gene: TRBV4-2
CDR3aa: CASSQGGNPQHF
CDR3nt: TGTGCCAGCAGCCAAGGAGGTAACCCCCAGCATTTT